Described below is a single T cell receptor (beta chain) sequence and its context. Its antigen is unknown. Base qualities are not provided; no much larger clone lies one nucleotide away. The data belong to a study of CD8 T cells in ankylosing spondylitis listed by TCRdb under 2017. For context, the study as a whole: The study set out to find disease-linked TCR variants by profiling T cell receptor beta repertoires in ankylosing spondylitis patients and healthy donors. Peripheral blood samples were taken, and synovial fluid was additionally collected from ankylosing spondylitis patients. In total, the full study cohort was made up of some 100 healthy donors and about two dozen ankylosing spondylitis patients.

Synovial fluid samples and blood samples obtained from the same ankylosing spondylitis patients were matched. The germline V gene gives CDR1 as ENHRY and CDR2 as SYGVKD. The CDR3 spans 16 residues, from the cysteine through the phenylalanine. Only the CDR3 DNA is retained, 48 bases long and in frame from the first base. V is pared back by 1 base and J by 2 bases, with 14 bases lying between the germline termini. Study-level results and caveats: Significant enrichment of the disease-linked clones was reported in matched synovial fluid samples from ankylosing spondylitis patients. Some of the motif variants had been reported before in the synovial fluid and blood of reactive arthritis patients, a finding that suggests common disease-initiation mechanisms. A TCR beta motif made up of 7 to 9 highly homologous amino acid variants appeared to be characteristic of blood from ankylosing spondylitis patients. A CD8+ phenotype was shown by the disease-linked clones, which were found at relatively low frequencies in peripheral blood.

The instrument given in TCRdb is Illumina HiSeq 2500. Quantitative 5'-RACE with molecular barcodes was used to prepare TCR beta libraries. From the authors' description of their analysis: Disease-linked TCR variants were identified with a new computational method built on a probabilistic model of VDJ rearrangement. TCRdb handled the public reads itself, with Q25 trimming in fastp and clone calling in MiXCR, and kept productive beta chains. Each CDR3 protein gets just one entry, which takes the most common genes and DNA from the rows behind it. The V and J calls, along with clone size, are taken from TCRdb and not from the paper's own processing. A total of roughly 150,000 distinct CDR3 sequences appear in this sample, under 35% of them only once. The ten largest make up 6% of the sample.

The specimen sequenced was synovial fluid, either unsorted or a sorted T cell fraction (not recorded which). This clonotype originated in a male donor with ankylosing spondylitis. The chain was built from TRBV10-3 and TRBJ1-1, with the identity of the D gene unclear. CDR3 protein: CAISELAGSPNTEAFF. The nucleotide sequence reads as follows: TGTGCCATCAGTGAGTTGGCGGGAAGCCCAAACACTGAAGCTTTCTTT.